This T cell receptor beta chain was sequenced for a study of T cell changes during pregnancy in multiple sclerosis. The repertoire was sequenced with immunoSEQ multiplex PCR; TCRdb's copy has only in-frame clones and lacks some. This sample has tens of thousands of clones, with about 92% found just once. CDR3 length: 14 residues. The V gene lost 3 bases and the J gene lost 2 bases, with 11 bases spanning the gap. CDR1 is SGHVS, CDR2 FQNEAQ, per germline. This clone was counted once. V is TRBV7-8 and J is TRBJ2-7, with D tentatively TRBD1 (5 bases). The sample in question was CD4+ T cells from peripheral blood mononuclear cells, obtained in the third trimester of pregnancy. The sequence derives from a female donor with multiple sclerosis, enrolled in a pregnancy study. The CDR3 is CASSLGHRAYEQYF. For the CDR3, the DNA is TGTGCCAGCAGCTTGGGGCACAGAGCCTACGAGCAGTACTTC.